One and the same sample provided the 16 T cell receptor beta chains below, sequenced in a study of PD-1 blockade in classical Hodgkin lymphoma. Time point: newly diagnosed, previously untreated cHL patient sample. Assay used: immunoSEQ multiplex PCR; TCRdb lists only in-frame clones, some missing. The repertoire holds approximately 31,000 clones, with roughly 94% as singletons. Sequencing input: peripheral blood mononuclear cells (PBMCs). The receptor source for this set is a human donor with classical Hodgkin lymphoma.

This chain connects TRBV5-1 to TRBJ2-7; 7 bases fit TRBD1. The CDR3 has 15 amino acids. Germline V gene sequence: CDR1 SGHRS, CDR2 YFSETQ. J gave up 0 bases and V 3 bases, and 6 bases lay outside the gene matches. The CDR3 coding sequence is TGCGCCAGCAGCTCAGGGGGTTGGGGCTCCTACGAGCAGTACTTC. This sequence encodes CASSSGGWGSYEQYF.

The V call is TRBV30, the J call TRBJ1-2, with TRBD1 identical over 10 bases. Trimming at V came to 2 bases and at J to 5 bases, leaving 2 bases not matched to a gene. Germline V gene sequence: CDR1 GTSNPN, CDR2 SVGIG (reference sequence). This CDR3 is built from 13 residues. The CDR3 DNA sequence: TGTGCCTGGAGTCTGGGACAGGGGTATGGCTACACCTTC. Its protein product is CAWSLGQGYGYTF. Together with reference TRBV30 and TRBJ1-2, the CDR3 gives the full variable domain: SQTIHQWPATLVQPVGSPLSLECTVEGTSNPNLYWYRQAAGRGLQLLFYSVGIGQISSEVPQNLSASRPQDRQFILSSKKLLLSDSGFYLCAWSLGQGYGYTFGSGTRLTVV.

This clone was seen more than once but under ten times. The chain uses TRBV4-1 and TRBJ1-5, with D perhaps TRBD1 (6 bases). The germline V gene has CDR1 MGHRA and CDR2 YSYEKL. The CDR3 is 16 amino acids. V lost 0 bases to trimming and J lost 6 bases, with 15 bases between them. CDR3 protein: CASSQDRTGRIQPQHF. The CDR3 nucleotides are TGCGCCAGCAGCCAAGATCGTACAGGGAGGATTCAGCCCCAGCATTTT.

This clone was recorded only once. The rearrangement links TRBV19 to TRBJ2-1, with D maybe TRBD2 (6 bases). Germline-derived CDR1 and CDR2 are LNHDA and SQIVND (reference sequence). The ends were cut back, 5 bases at V and 2 bases at J, with 13 bases in the middle. The CDR3 has 15 residues. CDR3 loop: CASSLGGLTYNEQFF. The CDR3 DNA reads as TGTGCCAGTAGTTTGGGGGGTTTAACCTACAATGAGCAGTTCTTC.

This chain joins TRBV7-2 and TRBJ1-3; D may be TRBD1 (5 bases). The germline V gene has CDR1 SGHTA and CDR2 FQGNSA. The CDR3 length is 17 residues. Between the trimmed V and J ends, which lost 2 bases and 0 bases, there was a span of 14 bases. The CDR3 here is CASSLRWGLSSGNTIYF. For the CDR3, the DNA is TGTGCCAGCAGCTTACGCTGGGGCTTGAGCTCTGGAAACACCATATATTTT.

The V and J genes are TRBV5-1 and TRBJ2-3; D might be TRBD2 (5 bases). The germline V gene encodes CDR1 SGHRS and CDR2 YFSETQ. V lost 2 bases to trimming and J lost 0 bases, with 13 bases between them. CDR3 size: 16 residues. This CDR3 is CASSFTAVLSTDTQYF. The CDR3 DNA sequence: TGCGCCAGCAGCTTTACAGCGGTCCTTAGCACAGATACGCAGTATTTT.

The V call is TRBV28, the J call TRBJ1-5; D gene ambiguous. CDR3 length: 14 amino acids. V lost 6 bases and J lost 3, with 12 bases in between. Looked up from germline, CDR1 is MDHEN and CDR2 is SYDVKM. In DNA, the CDR3 is TGTGCCAGCAGCCTGACCGGTCCCAATCAGCCCCAGCATTTT. It yields the protein CASSLTGPNQPQHF.

The chain couples TRBV5-4 to TRBJ2-1, with TRBD1 matching over 8 bases. From germline, CDR1 is SGHNT and CDR2 YYREEE (reference sequence). The CDR3 is 17 residues long. J gave up 4 bases and V 4 bases, and 13 bases lay outside the gene matches. CDR3 nucleotide sequence: TGTGCCAGCAGCCTAAGGACAGGGTACTACAAATACAATGAGCAGTTCTTC. Its translation: CASSLRTGYYKYNEQFF.

The rearrangement uses TRBV11-3 and TRBJ2-3; the D is unclear. The ends were cut back, 5 bases at V and 4 bases at J, with 4 bases in the middle. Germline CDR1 reads SGHNT; CDR2 reads YENEEA. The CDR3 runs to 11 residues. The CDR3 region has the DNA TGTGCCAGCAGCAACTCAGATACGCAGTATTTT. The encoded protein is CASSNSDTQYF.

V usage is TRBV21-1 and J usage is TRBJ1-5. TRBV21-1 is a pseudogene segment. This CDR3 has 15 residues. The CDR3 loop reads CASSKERRENQPQHF. The DNA of the CDR3 is TGTGCCAGCAGCAAAGAGCGCAGGGAGAATCAGCCCCAGCATTTT.

The chain carries TRBV5-1 and TRBJ2-1, with D perhaps assigned TRBD1 or TRBD2 (6 bases each). The V and J ends lost 3 bases and 1 base respectively, with 14 bases between them. CDR3 length equals 16 residues. In germline, CDR1 is SGHRS, CDR2 YFSETQ. The CDR3 nucleotides are TGCGCCAGCAGCTGGGGATTAGGGGGGTCCTACAATGAGCAGTTCTTC. Translation gives CASSWGLGGSYNEQFF.

V usage is TRBV5-6 and J usage is TRBJ2-3; 10 bases match TRBD1. The V segment lost 3 bases and the J segment 5 bases; nucleotides outside the gene matches: 6. This CDR3 comprises 15 residues. Germline loops: CDR1 SGHDT, CDR2 YYEEEE. The DNA for the CDR3 is TGTGCCAGCAGCTCCCCGACAGGGGGCGAAGATACGCAGTATTTT. It encodes CASSSPTGGEDTQYF.

The chain links TRBV7-3 to TRBJ1-2; D not resolved. This CDR3 has 13 residues. Germline values: CDR1 SGHTA, CDR2 FQGTGA. Trimming stripped 5 bases from V and 8 bases from J, with 15 bases between. DNA for the CDR3: TGTGCCAGCAGCCACGATGTGCTTTGGGGCTACACCTTC. This sequence encodes CASSHDVLWGYTF.

The chain couples TRBV11-3 to TRBJ1-1; D ambiguous. The CDR3 runs to 13 residues. V was pared by 5 bases and J by 3 bases, with 10 bases between. From germline, CDR1 is SGHNT and CDR2 YENEEA. CDR3 coding DNA: TGTGCCAGCAGCCCCCACAGAGACACTGAAGCTTTCTTT. The encoded protein is CASSPHRDTEAFF.

The rearrangement links TRBV19 to TRBJ1-5; tentative D call: TRBD1 (5 bases). From germline, CDR1 is LNHDA and CDR2 SQIVND (reference sequence). The CDR3 length is 14 residues. V gave up 3 bases and J gave up 3 bases, with 9 bases separating them. CDR3 amino acids: CASSMGTFNQPQHF. The CDR3 DNA reads as TGTGCCAGTAGTATGGGGACGTTCAATCAGCCCCAGCATTTT.

V is TRBV2 and J is TRBJ2-1, with TRBD1 matching over 9 bases. The J segment lost 0 bases and the V segment lost 0 bases, leaving 6 bases of the junction unmatched. The CDR3 is made up of 18 amino acids. Germline V gives CDR1 SNHLY, CDR2 FYNNEI. The CDR3 DNA reads TGTGCCAGCAGTGAAGCCCTACAGGGGGCAGTCTCCTACAATGAGCAGTTCTTC. Its protein product is CASSEALQGAVSYNEQFF.